This T cell receptor (beta chain) is from a study of blood T cell repertoires in COVID-19. The protocol was immunoSEQ multiplex PCR, while the TCRdb copy is restricted to in-frame clones and leaves out a portion. The sample includes more than 300,000 clones, roughly nine tenths of them seen just once. This CDR3 is built from 15 residues. V was cut by 7 bases and J by 2 bases, with 19 bases left in between. Germline CDR1 SQVTM, CDR2 ANQGSEA. Specimen: PBMCs or T cells enriched from blood (not recorded which). The rearrangement uses TRBV29-1 and TRBJ2-3, with D possibly matching TRBD2 (6 bases). The source of this sequence is a woman in her forties who had been exposed to COVID-19. CDR3 residues: CSAPRGGGFTDTQYF. The CDR3, as DNA: TGCAGCGCACCTCGGGGAGGCGGGTTCACAGATACGCAGTATTTT.